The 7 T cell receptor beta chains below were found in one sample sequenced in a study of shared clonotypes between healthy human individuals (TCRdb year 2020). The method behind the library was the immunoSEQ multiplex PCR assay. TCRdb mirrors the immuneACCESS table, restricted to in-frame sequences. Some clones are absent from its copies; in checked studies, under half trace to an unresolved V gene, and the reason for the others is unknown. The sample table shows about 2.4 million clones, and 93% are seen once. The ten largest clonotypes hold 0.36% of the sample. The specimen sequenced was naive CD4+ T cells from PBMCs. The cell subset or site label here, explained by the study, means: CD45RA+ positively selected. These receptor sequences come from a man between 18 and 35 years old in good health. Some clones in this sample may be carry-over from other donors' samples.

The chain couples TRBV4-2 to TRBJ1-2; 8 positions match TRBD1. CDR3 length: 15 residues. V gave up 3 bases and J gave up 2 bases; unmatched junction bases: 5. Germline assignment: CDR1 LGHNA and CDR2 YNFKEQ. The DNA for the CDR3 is TGTGCCAGCAGCCAGGAGACAGGGGCCAACTATGGCTACACCTTC. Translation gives CASSQETGANYGYTF.

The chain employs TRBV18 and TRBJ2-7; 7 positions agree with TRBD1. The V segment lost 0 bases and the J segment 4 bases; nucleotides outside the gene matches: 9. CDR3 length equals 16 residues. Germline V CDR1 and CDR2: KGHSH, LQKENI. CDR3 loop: CASSPPGTARGYEQYF. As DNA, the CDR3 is TGTGCCAGCTCACCACCGGGGACAGCCCGGGGATACGAGCAGTACTTC.

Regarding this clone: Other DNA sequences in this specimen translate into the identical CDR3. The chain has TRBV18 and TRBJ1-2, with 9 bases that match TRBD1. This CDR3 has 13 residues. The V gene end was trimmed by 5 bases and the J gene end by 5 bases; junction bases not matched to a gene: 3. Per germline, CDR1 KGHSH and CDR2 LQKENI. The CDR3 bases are TGTGCCAGCTCAGAGGGACAGGGATATGGCTACACCTTC. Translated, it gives CASSEGQGYGYTF.

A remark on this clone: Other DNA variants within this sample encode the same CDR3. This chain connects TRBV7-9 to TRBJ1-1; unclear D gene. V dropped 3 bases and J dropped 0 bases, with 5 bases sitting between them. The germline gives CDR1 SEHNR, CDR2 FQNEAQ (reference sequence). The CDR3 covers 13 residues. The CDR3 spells CASSLSMNTEAFF. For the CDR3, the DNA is TGTGCCAGCAGCTTGAGCATGAACACTGAAGCTTTCTTT.

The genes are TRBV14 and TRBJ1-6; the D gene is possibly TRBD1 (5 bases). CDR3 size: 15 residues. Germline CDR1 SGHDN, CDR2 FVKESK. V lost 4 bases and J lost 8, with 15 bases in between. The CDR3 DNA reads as TGTGCCAGCAGCCTAACCGGGACCTCTGATTCACCCCTCCACTTT. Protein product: CASSLTGTSDSPLHF. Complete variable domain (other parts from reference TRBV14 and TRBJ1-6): EAGVTQFPSHSVIEKGQTVTLRCDPISGHDNLYWYRRVMGKEIKFLLHFVKESKQDESGMPNNRFLAERTGGTYSTLKVQPAELEDSGVYFCASSLTGTSDSPLHFGNGTRLTVT.

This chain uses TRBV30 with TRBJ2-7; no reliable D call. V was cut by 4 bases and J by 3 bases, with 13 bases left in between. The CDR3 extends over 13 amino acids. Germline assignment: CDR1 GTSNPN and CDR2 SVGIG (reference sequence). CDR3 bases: TGTGCCTGGACGGGTGAAATGAGCTACGAGCAGTACTTC. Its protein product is CAWTGEMSYEQYF.

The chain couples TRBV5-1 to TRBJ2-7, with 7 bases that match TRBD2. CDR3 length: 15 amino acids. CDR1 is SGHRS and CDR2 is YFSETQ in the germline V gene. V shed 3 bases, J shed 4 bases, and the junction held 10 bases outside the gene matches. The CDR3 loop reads CASSSNPGTTYEQYF. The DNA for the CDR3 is TGCGCCAGCAGCTCGAACCCCGGGACTACTTACGAGCAGTACTTC.